The 29 T cell receptor beta chains below all came from one sample that was sequenced in a study of human T cells and chemical hapten exposure. The time point denotes: patch test 2, 6 weeks after DPC sensitization. Treatment specified: therapeutic diphenylcyclopropenone sensitization with weekly scalp DPC. TCRdb reanalysed the RACE reads using MiXCR and keeps one entry per CDR3 protein. The sample consists of 110,000 to 150,000 distinct CDR3 sequences, about an eighth of them appearing once. Sequenced here: whole blood, sampled in connection with sensitization to the hapten diphenylcyclopropenone (DPC). These receptors all stem from a woman aged 50 to 60 with alopecia areata. Some clones in this sample may be carry-over from other donors' samples.

This clonotype turned up a few times. The chain couples TRBV7-2 to TRBJ2-2; D gene ambiguous. The CDR3 contains 15 residues. V was trimmed by 5 bases and J by 6 bases, leaving 16 bases between them. Germline CDR1 and CDR2: SGHTA and FQGNSA. CDR3 sequence reads: CASSANSRTPGELFF. CDR3 sequence (DNA): TGTGCCAGCAGCGCAAACTCCCGAACACCCGGGGAGCTGTTTTTT. Combining the CDR3 with reference TRBV7-2 and TRBJ2-2 gives the whole variable domain GAGVSQSPSNKVTEKGKDVELRCDPISGHTALYWYRQSLGQGLEFLIYFQGNSAPDKSGLPSDRFSAERTGGSVSTLTIQRTQQEDSAVYLCASSANSRTPGELFFGEGSRLTVL.

This clonotype has only a few counts. V and J are TRBV20-1 and TRBJ2-3, with 9 nucleotides matching TRBD2. CDR3 length equals 13 residues. Germline loops: CDR1 DFQATT, CDR2 SNEGSKA (reference sequence). The V and J ends lost 4 bases and 3 bases, in that order; junction bases with no gene match: 2. The CDR3 loop is CSAIAGVTDTQYF. The CDR3, as DNA: TGCAGTGCTATAGCGGGAGTAACAGATACGCAGTATTTT.

This clonotype has ten or more counts. The rearrangement uses TRBV28 and TRBJ2-5, with D hard to call. Trimming removed 5 bases from V and 5 bases from J, with 9 bases in between. This CDR3 comprises 12 residues. The germline gives CDR1 MDHEN, CDR2 SYDVKM. CDR3 DNA: TGTGCCAGCAGTGTAACAGTTGAGACCCAGTACTTC. This encodes CASSVTVETQYF. The complete variable domain, with remaining parts taken from reference TRBV28 and TRBJ2-5, reads DVKVTQSSRYLVKRTGEKVFLECVQDMDHENMFWYRQDPGLGLRLIYFSYDVKMKEKGDIPEGYSVSREKKERFSLILESASTNQTSMYLCASSVTVETQYFGPGTRLLVL.

This clonotype was counted only a few times. This chain uses TRBV7-2 with TRBJ1-6, with 7 bases fitting TRBD1. Germline CDR1 and CDR2: SGHTA and FQGNSA. With 5 bases clipped from V and 9 bases from J, the junction kept 10 bases outside the gene matches. The CDR3 runs 15 residues. CDR3 in DNA: TGTGCCAGCAGCCTACAGGGGCTTATTGGTTCACCCCTCCACTTT. Its protein is CASSLQGLIGSPLHF.

This clonotype was observed at least ten times. This chain connects TRBV12-3 or TRBV12-4 to TRBJ1-6, with 10 bases fitting TRBD1. V was clipped by 5 bases and J by 9 bases; unmatched bases: 10. The length of the CDR3 is 16 residues. The chain's CDR3 is CASSTGTGVGISPLHF. The DNA for the CDR3 is TGTGCCAGCAGTACCGGGACAGGGGTAGGAATTTCACCCCTCCACTTT.

The chain couples TRBV29-1 to TRBJ2-7, with TRBD1 matching over 7 bases. Germline V lookup: CDR1 SQVTM, CDR2 ANQGSEA. The CDR3 spans 13 residues. Unmatched junction bases numbered 8, after V lost 7 bases and J lost 2 bases. The CDR3 nucleotides are TGCAGCGCCTACACAGGGGTTACCTACGAGCAGTACTTC. This sequence encodes CSAYTGVTYEQYF.

This clonotype was found a few times. The rearrangement joins TRBV28 to TRBJ2-7; perhaps TRBD2 as D (5 bases). V gave up 8 bases and J gave up 4 bases, with 15 bases separating them. This CDR3 has 13 amino acids. Germline V gives CDR1 MDHEN, CDR2 SYDVKM. The CDR3 sequence is CASLKADLYEQYF. CDR3 DNA sequence: TGTGCCAGCCTAAAGGCGGACTTATACGAGCAGTACTTC.

J is TRBJ2-6 and V is TRBV4-3; D possibly corresponds to TRBD1 (5 bases). V gave up 2 bases and J gave up 3 bases, with 14 bases separating them. Germline V lookup: CDR1 LGHNA, CDR2 YSLEER. CDR3 length: 17 amino acids. The CDR3, as DNA: TGCGCCAGCAGCCAAAATAACAGGAGAGTTGGGGCCAACGTCCTGACTTTC. It is translated as CASSQNNRRVGANVLTF.

J is TRBJ2-7 and V is TRBV5-1; D is tentatively TRBD1 or TRBD2 (5 bases each). Germline assignment: CDR1 SGHRS and CDR2 YFSETQ. The CDR3 runs 15 residues. V was pared by 0 bases and J by 3 bases, with 13 bases between. CDR3 sequence reads: CASSLGGGADYEQYF. CDR3 in DNA: TGCGCCAGCAGCTTGGGTGGGGGAGCCGACTACGAGCAGTACTTC.

V usage is TRBV18 and J usage is TRBJ1-3, with TRBD1 as a possible D gene (5 bases). Trimming stripped 5 bases from V and 0 bases from J, with 23 bases between. The germline V gene has CDR1 KGHSH and CDR2 LQKENI. The CDR3 spans 19 residues. CDR3 in DNA: TGTGCCAGCTCATCTTTGCAATCCCCGGGACTCCTCTCTGGAAACACCATATATTTT. Translated: CASSSLQSPGLLSGNTIYF.

The rearrangement uses TRBV5-1 and TRBJ1-2, with no clear D. Germline V lookup: CDR1 SGHRS, CDR2 YFSETQ. The CDR3 spans 12 residues. The ends were cut back, 0 bases at V and 4 bases at J, with 4 bases in the middle. CDR3 amino acids: CASSLESYGYTF. The DNA for the CDR3 is TGCGCCAGCAGCTTGGAAAGCTATGGCTACACCTTC.

This clonotype is labeled as medium-sized. The chain is built from TRBV20-1 and TRBJ1-4; 9 nucleotides line up with TRBD1. The CDR3 covers 15 residues. CDR1 and CDR2 from the germline V gene are DFQATT and SNEGSKA (reference sequence). With V trimmed by 0 bases and J by 7 bases, 6 bases remained unmatched. CDR3 coding DNA: TGCAGTGCTAGAGATTCGGACAGGGGACCTGAAAAACTGTTTTTT. Its translation is CSARDSDRGPEKLFF.

This clonotype was counted a few times. The chain carries TRBV10-1 and TRBJ2-7; D is possibly TRBD1 or TRBD2 (5 bases each). This CDR3 is 12 amino acids long. Deletions cut 5 bases from V and 6 bases from J, with 11 bases between. Per the germline V gene, CDR1 is WNHNN and CDR2 is SYGVQD (reference sequence). CDR3 residues: CASSHGGGEQYF. Here the CDR3 DNA reads TGCGCCAGCAGTCATGGGGGTGGCGAGCAGTACTTC.

This clonotype turned up a few times. J is TRBJ2-6 and V is TRBV5-5; 9 nucleotides line up with TRBD1. Germline lookup yields CDR1 SGHKS and CDR2 YYEKEE (reference sequence). This CDR3 comprises 18 residues. V lost 4 bases to trimming and J lost 0 bases; unmatched junction nucleotides: 8. CDR3 sequence (DNA): TGTGCCAGCAGCCCCGGGGGGACAGGGTTCTCTGGGGCCAACGTCCTGACTTTC. This encodes CASSPGGTGFSGANVLTF.

The table lists this clonotype with a few counts. The chain is built from TRBV20-1 and TRBJ2-2; 8 bases agree with TRBD1. V dropped 3 bases and J dropped 1; count of bases not matched to a gene: 7. CDR3 length: 16 residues. Germline V gene data show CDR1 as DFQATT and CDR2 as SNEGSKA (reference sequence). The CDR3 nucleotides read TGCAGTGCTAGCCCCTTGGGACAGGAGAACACCGGGGAGCTGTTTTTT. It yields the protein CSASPLGQENTGELFF.

This clonotype appeared a few times. J is TRBJ1-1 and V is TRBV6-5; D is unclear. This CDR3 has 11 amino acids. CDR1 and CDR2 from the germline V gene are MNHEY and SVGAGI. V gave up 4 bases and J gave up 5 bases, with 5 bases separating them. The CDR3 DNA is TGTGCCAGCAGTTCCTCAACTGAAGCTTTCTTT. Translated, it gives CASSSSTEAFF.

This clonotype has more than one count but fewer than ten. This chain links TRBV19 with TRBJ2-4, with D tentatively TRBD1 (5 bases). The CDR3 totals 13 residues. Germline V gene sequence: CDR1 LNHDA, CDR2 SQIVND (reference sequence). The germline V and J ends were trimmed by 7 bases and 9 bases, with 16 bases remaining between them. This CDR3 reads CASTHPDSAIQYF. The CDR3 DNA sequence: TGTGCCAGTACCCACCCCGACAGCGCCATTCAGTACTTC.

In its sample, this clonotype was seen a few times. The chain employs TRBV14 and TRBJ2-7; 7 bases are a match to TRBD2. Looked up from germline, CDR1 is SGHDN and CDR2 is FVKESK. The CDR3 is 15 residues long. The junction had 14 bases not matched to a gene; V was cut back by 4 bases and J by 8 bases. CDR3 bases: TGTGCCAGCAGCCGTATCGGGGGGACCTCCTTTAAGCAGTACTTC. It translates to CASSRIGGTSFKQYF.

This clonotype was counted only a few times. J is TRBJ2-5 and V is TRBV11-2; tentative D call: TRBD2 (6 bases). Germline V gene lookup returns CDR1 SGHAT and CDR2 FQNNGV. V was trimmed by 1 base and J by 5 bases, leaving 11 bases between them. CDR3 length: 14 residues. Here the CDR3 reads CASSLGPGVETQYF. The CDR3 bases are TGTGCCAGCAGCTTAGGCCCGGGAGTGGAGACCCAGTACTTC.

The chain joins TRBV2 to TRBJ2-2; no reliable D call. The V gene lost 7 bases and the J gene lost 5 bases, with 11 bases spanning the gap. CDR1 is SNHLY and CDR2 is FYNNEI in the germline V gene. This CDR3 contains 13 residues. CDR3 residues: CASTLSPTGELFF. As DNA, the CDR3 is TGTGCCAGCACCCTATCCCCTACCGGGGAGCTGTTTTTT.

This chain links TRBV6-9 with TRBJ2-7; TRBD2 is a possible D gene (6 bases). Trimming shortened V by 5 bases and J by 2 bases, and 19 bases separated the two germline ends. There are 16 residues in the CDR3. Germline assignment: CDR1 MNHGY and CDR2 SVAAGI. This chain's CDR3 is CASSGSGRDGPYEQYF. The CDR3 DNA follows: TGTGCCAGCAGTGGCTCAGGGCGGGACGGTCCCTACGAGCAGTACTTC.

This clonotype was recorded many times. This chain links TRBV30 with TRBJ2-7, with D maybe TRBD1 (5 bases). This CDR3 contains 11 residues. Germline V CDR1 and CDR2: GTSNPN, SVGIG (reference sequence). V lost 4 bases, J lost 2 bases, and 6 bases lay in between. DNA for the CDR3: TGTGCCTGGACAGGGACCTACGAGCAGTACTTC. The encoded protein is CAWTGTYEQYF.

The table lists this clonotype with many counts. V is TRBV18 and J is TRBJ2-3, with TRBD1 matching 7 bases. The CDR3 consists of 15 residues. Trimming cost V 3 bases and J 0 bases; bases outside gene matches: 3. Germline lookup yields CDR1 KGHSH and CDR2 LQKENI. In DNA, the CDR3 is TGTGCCAGCTCACCGACAGGGTTAAGCACAGATACGCAGTATTTT. This codes for CASSPTGLSTDTQYF.

In its sample, this clonotype was seen many times. This chain connects TRBV2 to TRBJ1-3; 7 nucleotides agree with TRBD1. The ends lost 8 bases at V and 3 bases at J; junction bases unmatched: 4. Germline-derived CDR1 and CDR2 are SNHLY and FYNNEI. The CDR3 is 13 residues long. CDR3 in DNA: TGTGCCAGCCGCAGGGGGATTGGAAACACCATATATTTT. Amino acid sequence: CASRRGIGNTIYF.

The chain recombines TRBV5-5 with TRBJ2-1; unclear D gene. There are 14 residues in the CDR3. Germline CDR1 SGHKS, CDR2 YYEKEE (reference sequence). Deletions cut 0 bases from V and 4 bases from J, with 8 bases between. The CDR3 loop is CASSLVYRYNEQFF. The CDR3 nucleotides read TGTGCCAGCAGCTTGGTCTACAGATACAATGAGCAGTTCTTC.

The chain carries TRBV7-2 and TRBJ2-3, with D unresolved. The CDR3 is 12 residues long. Trimming left V 5 bases short and J 2 bases short, with 5 bases between. Germline values: CDR1 SGHTA, CDR2 FQGNSA. The CDR3 DNA is TGTGCCAGCAGCAAGAACACAGATACGCAGTATTTT. Translated, it gives CASSKNTDTQYF.

The chain is built from TRBV29-1 and TRBJ1-2, with 7 bases lining up with TRBD1. CDR1 and CDR2 (germline): SQVTM, ANQGSEA. This CDR3 has 12 residues. V was clipped by 5 bases and J by 8 bases; unmatched bases: 8. The CDR3 protein is CSVRKGAEGYTF. The CDR3 DNA reads as TGCAGCGTTCGCAAGGGGGCAGAGGGCTACACCTTC.

This clonotype was detected a few times. The chain links TRBV5-1 to TRBJ1-2; no clear D gene. Per the germline V gene, CDR1 is SGHRS and CDR2 is YFSETQ. Trimming removed 0 bases from V and 5 bases from J, with 5 bases in between. The CDR3 runs to 12 residues. The CDR3 is CASSLGRYGYTF. The CDR3 region has the DNA TGCGCCAGCAGCTTGGGCCGTTATGGCTACACCTTC.

Many counts were recorded for this clonotype. The rearrangement uses TRBV7-6 and TRBJ2-7, with D hard to call. Germline CDR1 and CDR2: SGHVS and FNYEAQ. This CDR3 region has 13 residues. V lost 4 bases to trimming and J lost 3 bases, with 10 bases between them. CDR3 nucleotide sequence: TGTGCCAGCAGCTCGGCCCTCTTCTACGAGCAGTACTTC. Translation gives CASSSALFYEQYF.